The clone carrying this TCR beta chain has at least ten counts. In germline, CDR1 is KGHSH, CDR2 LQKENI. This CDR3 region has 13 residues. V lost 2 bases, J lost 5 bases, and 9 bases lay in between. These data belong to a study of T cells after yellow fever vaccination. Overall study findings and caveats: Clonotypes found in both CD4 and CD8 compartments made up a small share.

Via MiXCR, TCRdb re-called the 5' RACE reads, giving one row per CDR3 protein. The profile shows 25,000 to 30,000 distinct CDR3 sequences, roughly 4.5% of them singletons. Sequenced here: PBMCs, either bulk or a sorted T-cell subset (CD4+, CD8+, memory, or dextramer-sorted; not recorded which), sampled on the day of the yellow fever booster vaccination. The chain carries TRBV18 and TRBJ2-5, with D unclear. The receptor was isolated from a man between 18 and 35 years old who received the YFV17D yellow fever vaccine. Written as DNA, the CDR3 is TGTGCCAGCTCACCAGGGCTAGTGGAGACCCAGTACTTC. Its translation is CASSPGLVETQYF. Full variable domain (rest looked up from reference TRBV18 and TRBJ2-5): NAGVMQNPRHLVRRRGQEARLRCSPMKGHSHVYWYRQLPEEGLKFMVYLQKENIIDESGMPKERFSAEFPKEGPSILRIQQVVRGDSAAYFCASSPGLVETQYFGPGTRLLVL.